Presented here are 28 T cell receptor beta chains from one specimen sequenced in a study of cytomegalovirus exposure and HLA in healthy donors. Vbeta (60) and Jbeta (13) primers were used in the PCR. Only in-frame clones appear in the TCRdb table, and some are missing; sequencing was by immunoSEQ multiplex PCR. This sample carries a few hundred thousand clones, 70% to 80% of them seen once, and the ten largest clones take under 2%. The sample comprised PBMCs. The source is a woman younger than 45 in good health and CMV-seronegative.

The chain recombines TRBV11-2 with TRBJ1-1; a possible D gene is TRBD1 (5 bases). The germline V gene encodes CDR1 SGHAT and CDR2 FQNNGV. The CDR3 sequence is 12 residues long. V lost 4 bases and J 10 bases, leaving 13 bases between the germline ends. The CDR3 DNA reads TGTGCCAGCAGCTCGCCTGGGGGGGGAGCTTTCTTT. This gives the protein CASSSPGGGAFF.

Here the CDR3 DNA reads TGTGCCAGCAGCTTAAATACAGGGCCTGGCGGGGAGCTGTTTTTT. Translating gives CASSLNTGPGGELFF. This chain connects TRBV7-6 to TRBJ2-2; tentatively, D is TRBD1 (6 bases). V was pared by 2 bases and J by 7 bases, with 14 bases between. This CDR3 region has 15 residues. Germline-derived CDR1 and CDR2 are SGHVS and FNYEAQ.

The CDR3 here is CASSWRAGGRPYEQYF. The DNA for the CDR3 is TGTGCCAGCAGCTGGCGAGCGGGGGGTCGCCCCTACGAGCAGTACTTC. The chain links TRBV5-6 to TRBJ2-7, with 9 nucleotides matching TRBD2. Germline CDR1 reads SGHDT; CDR2 reads YYEEEE. There are 16 residues in the CDR3. V trimming: 3 bases; J trimming: 2 bases; junction bases outside the gene matches: 9.

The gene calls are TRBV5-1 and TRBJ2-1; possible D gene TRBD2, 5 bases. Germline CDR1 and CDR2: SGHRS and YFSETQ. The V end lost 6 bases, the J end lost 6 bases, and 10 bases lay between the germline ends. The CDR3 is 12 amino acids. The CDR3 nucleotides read TGCGCCAGCACCCACGGAGGCAATGAGCAGTTCTTC. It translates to CASTHGGNEQFF.

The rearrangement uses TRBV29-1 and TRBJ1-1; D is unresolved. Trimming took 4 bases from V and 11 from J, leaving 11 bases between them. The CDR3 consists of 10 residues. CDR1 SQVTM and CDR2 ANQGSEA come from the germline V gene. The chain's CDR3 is CSVAETRAFF. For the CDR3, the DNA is TGCAGCGTTGCGGAAACGAGGGCTTTCTTT. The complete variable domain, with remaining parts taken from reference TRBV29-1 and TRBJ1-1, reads SAVISQKPSRDICQRGTSLTIQCQVDSQVTMMFWYRQQPGQSLTLIATANQGSEATYESGFVIDKFPISRPNLTFSTLTVSNMSPEDSSIYLCSVAETRAFFGQGTRLTVV.

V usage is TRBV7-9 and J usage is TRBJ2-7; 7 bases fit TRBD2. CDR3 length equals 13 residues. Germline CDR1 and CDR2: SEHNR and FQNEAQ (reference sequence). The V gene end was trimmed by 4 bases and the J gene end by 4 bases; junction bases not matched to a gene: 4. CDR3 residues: CASSSPGGYEQYF. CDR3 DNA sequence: TGTGCCAGCAGCTCTCCGGGGGGTTACGAGCAGTACTTC.

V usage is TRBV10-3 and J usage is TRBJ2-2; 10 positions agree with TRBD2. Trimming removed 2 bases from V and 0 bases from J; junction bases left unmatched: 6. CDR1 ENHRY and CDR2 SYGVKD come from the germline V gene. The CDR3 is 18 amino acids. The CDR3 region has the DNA TGTGCCATCAGTGAGAGGGTAGCGGGAGGCGCGAACACCGGGGAGCTGTTTTTT. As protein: CAISERVAGGANTGELFF.

CDR3 in DNA: TGTGCCGGGACAGCGGGTCCTAACTATGGCTACACCTTC. Amino acid sequence: CAGTAGPNYGYTF. The V and J genes are TRBV30 and TRBJ1-2, with 7 positions matching TRBD1. The V and J ends lost 8 bases and 0 bases, in that order; junction bases with no gene match: 6. The CDR3 has 13 amino acids. Looked up from germline, CDR1 is GTSNPN and CDR2 is SVGIG (reference sequence).

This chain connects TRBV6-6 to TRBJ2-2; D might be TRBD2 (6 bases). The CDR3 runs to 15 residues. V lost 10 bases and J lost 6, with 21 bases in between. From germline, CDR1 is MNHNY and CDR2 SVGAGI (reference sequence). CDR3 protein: CATRYRGGGPGELFF. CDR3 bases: TGTGCCACCCGGTATAGGGGAGGAGGTCCCGGGGAGCTGTTTTTT.

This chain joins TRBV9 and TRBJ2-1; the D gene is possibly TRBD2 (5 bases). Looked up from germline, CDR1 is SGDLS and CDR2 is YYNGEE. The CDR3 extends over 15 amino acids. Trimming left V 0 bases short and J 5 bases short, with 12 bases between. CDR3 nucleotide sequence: TGTGCCAGCAGCGTAGGGTGGGAGCAGGACAATGAGCAGTTCTTC. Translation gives CASSVGWEQDNEQFF.

This CDR3 reads CASSRGTGIPEAFF. In DNA, the CDR3 is TGTGCCAGCAGTCGAGGGACAGGGATTCCTGAAGCTTTCTTT. The genes are TRBV7-2 and TRBJ1-1; 9 bases match TRBD1. This CDR3 region has 14 residues. The V and J ends lost 6 bases and 6 bases, in that order; junction bases with no gene match: 8. CDR1 is SGHTA and CDR2 is FQGNSA in the germline V gene.

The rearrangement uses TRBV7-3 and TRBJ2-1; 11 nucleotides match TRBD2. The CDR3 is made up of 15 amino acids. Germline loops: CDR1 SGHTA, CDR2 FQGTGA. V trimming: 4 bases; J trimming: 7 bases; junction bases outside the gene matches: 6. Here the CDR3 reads CASSSGSGGANEQFF. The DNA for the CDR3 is TGTGCCAGCAGCTCAGGTAGCGGGGGGGCGAATGAGCAGTTCTTC.

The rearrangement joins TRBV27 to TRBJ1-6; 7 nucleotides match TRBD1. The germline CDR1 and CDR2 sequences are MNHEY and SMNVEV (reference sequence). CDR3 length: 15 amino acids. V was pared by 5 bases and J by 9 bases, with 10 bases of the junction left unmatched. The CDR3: CASSRTGGKGSPLHF. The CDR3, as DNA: TGTGCCAGCAGTCGGACAGGAGGGAAGGGTTCACCCCTCCACTTT.

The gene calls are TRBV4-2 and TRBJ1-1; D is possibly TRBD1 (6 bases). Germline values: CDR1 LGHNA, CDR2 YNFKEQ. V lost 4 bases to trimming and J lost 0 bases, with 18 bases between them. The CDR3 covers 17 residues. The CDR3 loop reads CASSRRLQGDMNTEAFF. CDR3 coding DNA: TGTGCCAGCAGCCGGAGACTACAGGGAGATATGAACACTGAAGCTTTCTTT.

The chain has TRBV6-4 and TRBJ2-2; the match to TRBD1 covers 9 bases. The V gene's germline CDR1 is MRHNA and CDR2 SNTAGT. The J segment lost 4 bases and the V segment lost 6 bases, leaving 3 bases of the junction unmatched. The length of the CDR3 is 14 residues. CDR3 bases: TGTGCCAGCAGGCGGACAGGGGTCACCGGGGAGCTGTTTTTT. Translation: CASRRTGVTGELFF.

As DNA, the CDR3 is TGTGCCAGCAGCCCTTTGACAGTCTCTGGGGCCAACGTCCTGACTTTC. Its protein product is CASSPLTVSGANVLTF. This chain links TRBV11-2 with TRBJ2-6, with D possibly matching TRBD1 (5 bases). The CDR3 length is 16 residues. The ends were cut back, 5 bases at V and 0 bases at J, with 11 bases in the middle. Germline CDR1 SGHAT, CDR2 FQNNGV.

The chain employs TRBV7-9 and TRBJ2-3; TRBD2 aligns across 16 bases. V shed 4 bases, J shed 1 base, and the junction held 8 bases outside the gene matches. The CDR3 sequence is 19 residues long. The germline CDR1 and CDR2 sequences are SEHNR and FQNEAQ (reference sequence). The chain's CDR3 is CASSSGTSGGAGRTDTQYF. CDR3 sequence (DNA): TGTGCCAGCAGCTCCGGGACTAGCGGGGGGGCTGGGCGCACAGATACGCAGTATTTT.

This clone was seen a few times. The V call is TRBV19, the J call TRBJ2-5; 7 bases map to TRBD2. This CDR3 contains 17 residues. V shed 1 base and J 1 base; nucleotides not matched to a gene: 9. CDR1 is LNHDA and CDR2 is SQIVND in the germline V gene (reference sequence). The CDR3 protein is CASSIAGGGAPQETQYF. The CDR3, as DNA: TGTGCCAGTAGTATAGCCGGGGGAGGGGCCCCCCAAGAGACCCAGTACTTC.

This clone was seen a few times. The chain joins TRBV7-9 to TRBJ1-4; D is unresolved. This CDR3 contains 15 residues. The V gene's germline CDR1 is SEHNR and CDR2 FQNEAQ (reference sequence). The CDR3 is CPSSSSLSTNEKLFF. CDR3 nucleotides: TGTCCAAGCAGCTCGAGCCTCTCAACTAATGAAAAACTGTTTTTT.

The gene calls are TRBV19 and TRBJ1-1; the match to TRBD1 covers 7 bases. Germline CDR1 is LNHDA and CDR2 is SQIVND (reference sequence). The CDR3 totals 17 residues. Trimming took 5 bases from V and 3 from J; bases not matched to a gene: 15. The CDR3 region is CASSRQGNLGFDTEAFF. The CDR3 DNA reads TGTGCCAGTAGTCGACAGGGTAATTTAGGGTTTGACACTGAAGCTTTCTTT.

The chain's CDR3 is CASSRLSEQFF. CDR3 sequence (DNA): TGTGCCAGCAGTCGCCTCAGTGAGCAGTTCTTC. The V gene is TRBV6-6, the J gene TRBJ2-1; no firm D call. Germline V lookup: CDR1 MNHNY, CDR2 SVGAGI (reference sequence). The CDR3 has 11 residues. Trimming pared 5 bases from V and 9 bases from J, leaving 8 bases between.

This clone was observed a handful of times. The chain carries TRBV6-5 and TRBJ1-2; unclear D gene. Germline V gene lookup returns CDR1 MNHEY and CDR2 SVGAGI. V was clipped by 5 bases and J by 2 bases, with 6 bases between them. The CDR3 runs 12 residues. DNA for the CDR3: TGTGCCAGCAGTACACAGAACTATGGCTACACCTTC. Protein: CASSTQNYGYTF.

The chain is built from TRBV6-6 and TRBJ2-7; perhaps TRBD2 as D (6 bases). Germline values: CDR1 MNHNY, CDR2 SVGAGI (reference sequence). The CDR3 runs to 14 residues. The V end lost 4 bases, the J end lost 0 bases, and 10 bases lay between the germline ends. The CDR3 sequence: CASSFRRDSYEQYF. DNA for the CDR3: TGTGCCAGCAGTTTCAGGCGGGACTCCTACGAGCAGTACTTC.

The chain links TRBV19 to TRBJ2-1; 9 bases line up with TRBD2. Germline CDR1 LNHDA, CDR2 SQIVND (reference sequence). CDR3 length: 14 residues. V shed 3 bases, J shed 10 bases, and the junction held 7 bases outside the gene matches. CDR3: CASSIGGGDVEQFF. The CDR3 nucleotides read TGTGCCAGTAGTATCGGCGGGGGGGACGTAGAGCAGTTCTTC. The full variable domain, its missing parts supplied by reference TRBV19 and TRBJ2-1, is DGGITQSPKYLFRKEGQNVTLSCEQNLNHDAMYWYRQDPGQGLRLIYYSQIVNDFQKGDIAEGYSVSREKKESFPLTVTSAQKNPTAFYLCASSIGGGDVEQFFGPGTRLTVL.

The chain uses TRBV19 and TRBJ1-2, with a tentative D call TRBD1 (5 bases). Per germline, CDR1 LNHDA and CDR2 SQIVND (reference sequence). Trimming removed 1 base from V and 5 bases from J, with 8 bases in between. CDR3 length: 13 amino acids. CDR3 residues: CASSIAGSYGYTF. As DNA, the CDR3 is TGTGCCAGTAGTATAGCAGGGTCGTATGGCTACACCTTC.

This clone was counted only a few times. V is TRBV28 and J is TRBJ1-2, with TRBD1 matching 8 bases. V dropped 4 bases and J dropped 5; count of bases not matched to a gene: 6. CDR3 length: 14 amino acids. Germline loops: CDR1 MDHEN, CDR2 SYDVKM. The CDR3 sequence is CASSSTDRAYGYTF. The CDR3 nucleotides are TGTGCCAGCAGTTCGACGGACAGGGCGTATGGCTACACCTTC.

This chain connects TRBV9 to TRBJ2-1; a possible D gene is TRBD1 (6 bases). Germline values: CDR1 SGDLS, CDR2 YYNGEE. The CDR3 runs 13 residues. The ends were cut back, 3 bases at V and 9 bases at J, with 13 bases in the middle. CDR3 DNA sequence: TGTGCCAGCAGCGGTACAGGGTTCACTGAGCAGTTCTTC. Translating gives CASSGTGFTEQFF. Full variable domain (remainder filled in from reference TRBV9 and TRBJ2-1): DSGVTQTPKHLITATGQRVTLRCSPRSGDLSVYWYQQSLDQGLQFLIQYYNGEERAKGNILERFSAQQFPDLHSELNLSSLELGDSALYFCASSGTGFTEQFFGPGTRLTVL.

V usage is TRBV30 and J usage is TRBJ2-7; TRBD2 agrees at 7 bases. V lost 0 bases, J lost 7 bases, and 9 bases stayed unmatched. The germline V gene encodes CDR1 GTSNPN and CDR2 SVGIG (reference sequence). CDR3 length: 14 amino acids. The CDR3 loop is CAWSVMFGGVEQYF. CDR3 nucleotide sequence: TGTGCCTGGAGTGTAATGTTTGGGGGGGTAGAGCAGTACTTC. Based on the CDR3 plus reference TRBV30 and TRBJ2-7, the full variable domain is SQTIHQWPATLVQPVGSPLSLECTVEGTSNPNLYWYRQAAGRGLQLLFYSVGIGQISSEVPQNLSASRPQDRQFILSSKKLLLSDSGFYLCAWSVMFGGVEQYFGPGTRLTVT.